These 20 T cell receptor beta chains were sequenced from one sample in a study of identical twins (dated by TCRdb to the mid-2010s). The library was obtained by 5' RACE. The run used an Illumina HiSeq 2000. The raw public data were reprocessed by TCRdb itself: fastp quality trimming at Q25, MiXCR clonotype calling, in-frame beta chains only. Each entry merges the rows of one CDR3 protein and shows their most common DNA and genes. For this sample the table gives hundreds of thousands of distinct CDR3 sequences, of which 8.5% to 9% were detected only once. The ten top clones hold 0.98% of the sample. The sample was also linked to a second study, of yellow fever vaccine responses in identical twins.

The sample taken for sequencing was PBMCs. These receptors came from a woman under 30 in good health.

This clonotype was seen more than once but under ten times. The rearrangement joins TRBV29-1 to TRBJ1-3, with D uncertain. This CDR3 contains 12 residues. CDR1 and CDR2 (germline): SQVTM, ANQGSEA. The CDR3 coding sequence is TGCAGTGCCAGACTCTCTGGAAACACCATATATTTT. It translates to CSARLSGNTIYF.

The V gene is TRBV29-1, the J gene TRBJ2-1; possibly TRBD1 for D (6 bases). The germline V gene encodes CDR1 SQVTM and CDR2 ANQGSEA. Trimming stripped 2 bases from V and 4 bases from J, with 12 bases between. The CDR3 is made up of 14 amino acids. The CDR3 sequence: CSVELAGVYNEQFF. DNA of the CDR3: TGCAGCGTTGAATTGGCAGGGGTGTACAATGAGCAGTTCTTC.

This clonotype has a handful of counts. V usage is TRBV29-1 and J usage is TRBJ2-1; 8 bases match TRBD2. Unmatched junction bases numbered 11, after V lost 7 bases and J lost 9 bases. The germline V gene has CDR1 SQVTM and CDR2 ANQGSEA. This CDR3 spans 13 amino acids. The CDR3 is CSAAGGSGIEQFF. CDR3 bases: TGCAGCGCCGCCGGCGGTAGCGGGATTGAGCAGTTCTTC.

This clonotype was detected only a few times. The chain has TRBV25-1 and TRBJ1-4; D gene unclear. Germline loops: CDR1 MGHDK, CDR2 SYGVNS. The CDR3 spans 14 residues. The V and J ends lost 7 bases and 3 bases respectively, with 12 bases between them. As DNA, the CDR3 is TGTGCCAGCACCCCAGGTGGGGCTAATGAAAAACTGTTTTTT. Protein sequence: CASTPGGANEKLFF. The variable domain in full, with the rest retrieved from reference TRBV25-1 and TRBJ1-4, is EADIYQTPRYLVIGTGKKITLECSQTMGHDKMYWYQQDPGMELHLIHYSYGVNSTEKGDLSSESTVSRIRTEHFPLTLESARPSHTSQYLCASTPGGANEKLFFGSGTQLSVL.

This clonotype was found many times. V usage is TRBV25-1 and J usage is TRBJ2-1; D is undetermined. The CDR3 totals 13 residues. Trimming shortened V by 1 base and J by 4 bases, and 5 bases separated the two germline ends. CDR1 is MGHDK and CDR2 is SYGVNS in the germline V gene. The CDR3 protein is CASSESKYNEQFF. The CDR3 DNA reads TGTGCCAGCAGTGAATCCAAATACAATGAGCAGTTCTTC.

This clonotype was recorded many times. The chain recombines TRBV5-1 with TRBJ2-7; D is unresolved. The V end lost 4 bases, the J end lost 6 bases, and 14 bases lay between the germline ends. The CDR3 length is 13 residues. CDR1 is SGHRS, CDR2 YFSETQ, per germline. CDR3: CASSNRTGREQYF. CDR3 bases: TGCGCCAGCAGCAATAGGACGGGTCGCGAGCAGTACTTC.

The V and J genes are TRBV7-2 and TRBJ2-3; 7 bases map to TRBD2. Germline V CDR1 and CDR2: SGHTA, FQGNSA. V lost 1 base to trimming and J lost 4 bases; unmatched junction nucleotides: 8. CDR3 size: 16 residues. The CDR3 DNA sequence: TGTGCCAGCAGCTTAGGAGCGGGATTTGCCCCAGATACGCAGTATTTT. Its protein is CASSLGAGFAPDTQYF.

This clonotype was observed at least ten times. The V call is TRBV29-1, the J call TRBJ2-1, with TRBD2 matching 10 bases. The CDR3 spans 16 residues. From germline, CDR1 is SQVTM and CDR2 ANQGSEA. The V segment lost 1 base and the J segment 3 bases; nucleotides outside the gene matches: 6. DNA for the CDR3: TGCAGCGTTGAAGGAGAAGCGGGAGGGGGCTACAATGAGCAGTTCTTC. Amino acid sequence: CSVEGEAGGGYNEQFF.

A few counts support this clonotype. CDR3 amino acids: CASSPQPWLKTDTQYF. In DNA form, the CDR3 reads TGTGCCAGCAGCCCTCAACCATGGCTCAAAACAGATACGCAGTATTTT. The chain combines TRBV9 with TRBJ2-3; D is undetermined. The germline V and J ends were trimmed by 4 bases and 3 bases, with 18 bases remaining between them. The CDR3 is made up of 16 amino acids. CDR1 is SGDLS and CDR2 is YYNGEE in the germline V gene. Full variable domain (missing parts from reference TRBV9 and TRBJ2-3): DSGVTQTPKHLITATGQRVTLRCSPRSGDLSVYWYQQSLDQGLQFLIQYYNGEERAKGNILERFSAQQFPDLHSELNLSSLELGDSALYFCASSPQPWLKTDTQYFGPGTRLTVL.

The genes are TRBV6-5 and TRBJ2-7, with no clear D. Germline V CDR1 and CDR2: MNHEY, SVGAGI. The length of the CDR3 is 15 residues. The germline V and J ends were trimmed by 2 bases and 0 bases, with 11 bases remaining between them. CDR3 sequence (DNA): TGTGCCAGCAGTTACGACAAGGCCCCCTCCTACGAGCAGTACTTC. Translation gives CASSYDKAPSYEQYF.

In its sample, this clonotype was seen many times. This rearrangement joins TRBV7-9 to TRBJ1-6; 7 nucleotides align to TRBD1. Trimming cost V 3 bases and J 6 bases; bases outside gene matches: 2. CDR3 size: 14 residues. Germline CDR1 reads SEHNR; CDR2 reads FQNEAQ (reference sequence). In DNA form, the CDR3 reads TGTGCCAGCAGCTTTCAGGGGGGTAATTCACCCCTCCACTTT. Its translation is CASSFQGGNSPLHF.

This clonotype was found a few times. J is TRBJ2-5 and V is TRBV6-6, with D possibly called TRBD1 or TRBD2 (6 bases each). This CDR3 is 13 amino acids long. Germline loops: CDR1 MNHNY, CDR2 SVGAGI (reference sequence). V was shortened by 10 bases and J by 5 bases, with 17 bases between the two germline ends. CDR3 bases: TGTGCCACCGGAGGGGGATTAAGGGAGACCCAGTACTTC. This encodes CATGGGLRETQYF.

This clonotype was seen ten or more times. This chain uses TRBV5-1 with TRBJ2-1, with 11 bases aligning to TRBD2. This CDR3 has 16 amino acids. Germline-derived CDR1 and CDR2 are SGHRS and YFSETQ. Trimming took 3 bases from V and 7 from J; bases not matched to a gene: 9. The CDR3 is CASSSSGGPGLNEQFF. The CDR3 region has the DNA TGCGCCAGCAGCTCTAGCGGGGGGCCGGGATTGAATGAGCAGTTCTTC.

This clonotype was observed many times. The chain has TRBV6-2 or TRBV6-3 and TRBJ2-5; D could derive from TRBD1 or TRBD2 (6 bases each). Germline CDR1 reads MNHEY; CDR2 reads SVGEGT. The CDR3 is 17 residues long. V gave up 0 bases and J gave up 5 bases, with 19 bases separating them. CDR3 loop: CASSYSVEGGRSETQYF. DNA for the CDR3: TGTGCCAGCAGTTACTCGGTCGAGGGGGGAAGATCGGAGACCCAGTACTTC.

This clonotype was observed a handful of times. The chain carries TRBV25-1 and TRBJ2-7; D may be TRBD1 (6 bases). The germline CDR1 and CDR2 sequences are MGHDK and SYGVNS. V gave up 2 bases and J gave up 1 base, with 12 bases separating them. This CDR3 comprises 15 residues. The CDR3 is CASSEPSGTSYEQYF. The CDR3 region has the DNA TGTGCCAGCAGTGAACCATCCGGGACATCCTACGAGCAGTACTTC.

To note about this clonotype: A read error is possible here, since a much larger clone lies one base away. The CDR3: CASRHSRLRESYSEQFF. The CDR3 nucleotides are TGTGCCAGCAGGCATTCTCGACTCCGTGAGTCCTACAGTGAGCAGTTCTTC. The rearrangement joins TRBV3-1 to TRBJ2-1; D uncertain. This CDR3 region has 17 residues. Germline CDR1 reads LGHDT; CDR2 reads YNNKEL (reference sequence).

In its sample, this clonotype was seen many times. The chain has TRBV7-6 and TRBJ2-1; D unresolved. V was pared by 8 bases and J by 6 bases, with 8 bases between. The V gene's germline CDR1 is SGHVS and CDR2 FNYEAQ. The CDR3 spans 11 residues. CDR3 amino acids: CASGTFNEQFF. CDR3 coding DNA: TGTGCCAGCGGAACGTTCAATGAGCAGTTCTTC.

This clonotype occurred many times. This chain connects TRBV10-1 to TRBJ2-1, with 7 nucleotides matching TRBD1. This CDR3 contains 16 residues. Germline trimming cut 3 bases from V and 6 bases from J; bases unmatched to any gene: 11. CDR1 is WNHNN and CDR2 is SYGVQD in the germline V gene (reference sequence). The CDR3 sequence: CASSDTGQHGLNEQFF. The CDR3 DNA reads TGCGCCAGCAGTGATACGGGACAGCATGGCCTCAATGAGCAGTTCTTC.

The rearrangement joins TRBV7-8 to TRBJ2-2, with TRBD1 matching over 9 bases. Germline values: CDR1 SGHVS, CDR2 FQNEAQ. The J segment lost 0 bases and the V segment lost 4 bases, leaving 3 bases of the junction unmatched. This CDR3 has 16 residues. This CDR3 is CASSSGQGSNTGELFF. CDR3 DNA: TGTGCCAGCAGCTCGGGACAGGGTTCGAACACCGGGGAGCTGTTTTTT. The full variable domain, in which reference TRBV7-8 and TRBJ2-2 provide the parts outside the CDR3, is GAGVSQSPRYKVAKRGQDVALRCDPISGHVSLFWYQQALGQGPEFLTYFQNEAQLDKSGLPSDRFFAERPEGSVSTLKIQRTQQEDSAVYLCASSSGQGSNTGELFFGEGSRLTVL.

This clonotype was detected only a few times. V gene TRBV12-3 or TRBV12-4 combines with J gene TRBJ1-5; 12 bases are a match to TRBD1. The junction had 7 bases not matched to a gene; V was cut back by 6 bases and J by 4 bases. This CDR3 has 16 residues. The DNA for the CDR3 is TGTGCCAGCAGGGGGACAGGGGGCGCGGGGAATCAGCCCCAGCATTTT. Protein product: CASRGTGGAGNQPQHF.